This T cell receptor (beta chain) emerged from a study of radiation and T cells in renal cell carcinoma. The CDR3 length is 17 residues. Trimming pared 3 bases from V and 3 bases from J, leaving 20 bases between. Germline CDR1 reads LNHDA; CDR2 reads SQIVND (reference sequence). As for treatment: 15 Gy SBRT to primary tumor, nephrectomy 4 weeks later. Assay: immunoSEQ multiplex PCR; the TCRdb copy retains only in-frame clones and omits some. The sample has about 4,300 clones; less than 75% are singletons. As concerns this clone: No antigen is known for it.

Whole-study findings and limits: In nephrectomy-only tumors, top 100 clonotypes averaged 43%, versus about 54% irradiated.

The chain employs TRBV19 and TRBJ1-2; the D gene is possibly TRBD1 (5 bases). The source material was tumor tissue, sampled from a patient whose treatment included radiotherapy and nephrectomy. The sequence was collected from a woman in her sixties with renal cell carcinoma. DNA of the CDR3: TGTGCCAGTAGTATTGGGCCAGGGCTGCTCCCGCACTATGGCTACACCTTC. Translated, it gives CASSIGPGLLPHYGYTF.